This is a list of T cell receptor beta chains from one sample in a study of CD8 T cells in Susac syndrome. Using its own MiXCR run on the immunoSEQ multiplex PCR reads, TCRdb lists one record per CDR3 protein. The profile shows hundreds of thousands of distinct CDR3 sequences, 89% of them singletons. The sample was CD8+ T cells from PBMCs. Receptors were obtained from a human donor with multiple sclerosis. CDR3s include the opening cysteine and the closing phenylalanine or tryptophan.

v_gene	j_gene	CDR3aa
TRBV20-1	TRBJ1-6	CSARVFEGADYSPLHF
TRBV5-1	TRBJ2-3	CASSLEGQGTDTQYF
TRBV30	TRBJ1-1	CACHGGFKYSEAFF
TRBV4-2	TRBJ2-7	CASSLLWTDTYEQYF
TRBV4-3	TRBJ2-1	CASSQDLPPYNEQFF
TRBV5-6	TRBJ2-7	CASSLNAGGSYEQYF
TRBV12-3/TRBV12-4	TRBJ2-7	CASSGFSEQYF
TRBV12-3/TRBV12-4	TRBJ2-1	CASSSPNQWRDNEQFF
TRBV7-2	TRBJ2-5	CASSLESYQETQYF
TRBV27	TRBJ2-7	CASSFGLPSSYEQYF
TRBV29-1	TRBJ2-5	CSGQEYGETQYF
TRBV27	TRBJ2-1	CASSLGGIGNEQFF
TRBV7-9	TRBJ2-7	CASSLAAGQRGYEQYF
TRBV4-3	TRBJ1-4	CASSQGQGGGSEKLFF
TRBV2	TRBJ2-1	CASRDPGENNEQFF
TRBV29-1	TRBJ2-1	CSVVGNEQFF
TRBV12-3/TRBV12-4	TRBJ2-7	CASAGTAEPYEQYF
TRBV12-3/TRBV12-4	TRBJ1-2	CASSQPGAFGYTF
TRBV2	TRBJ2-7	CASRPGGSSDEQYF